The following is a T cell receptor beta chain sequence with its context. These data come from a study of blood T cell repertoires in COVID-19. Turning to the study itself: T cells, B-cell-depleted T cells, or PBMCs provided the cDNA or gDNA that served as material.

How the authors handled the data: Estimates of nucleated cell counts were drawn from the amplification of reference gene primers. Clones were read by immunoSEQ multiplex PCR, and TCRdb kept only the in-frame ones, dropping some. V and J calls plus clone size are reproduced from that table; the DNA served to infer D and trimming. The sample lists roughly 29,000 clones, 84% occurring once. V was clipped by 0 bases and J by 5 bases, with 5 bases between them. The length of the CDR3 is 13 residues. CDR1 and CDR2 (germline): SGHAT, FQNNGV. This chain connects TRBV11-2 to TRBJ2-1; unclear D gene. The sequence was collected from a man aged 80 or over with active COVID-19. The sequencing sample was made of peripheral blood. CDR3 region: CASSLDRDNEQFF. CDR3 DNA sequence: TGTGCCAGCAGCTTAGATCGGGACAATGAGCAGTTCTTC.